This is a list of T cell receptor beta chains from one sample in a study of T cells in Graves' hyperthyroidism and ophthalmopathy. TCRdb re-analysed the multiplex PCR reads in MiXCR, keeping a single row per CDR3 protein. The table has more than 350,000 distinct CDR3 sequences, approximately 15% seen once. The sample taken for sequencing was blood. Receptors originate from a woman under 40 with Graves' ophthalmopathy. Both conserved end residues are part of each CDR3. D genes are given only for firm matches. Clone size, where shown, is once, few, many, or a class for clones that have expanded.

. TRBJ1-2 many TRBV6-1 TGTGCCAGCATGATAGGGGGTGGATATGGCTACACCTTC CASMIGGGYGYTF
. TRBJ1-1 many TRBV20-1 TGCAGTGCTAGTCCGGGACACCTGAACACTGAAGCTTTCTTT CSASPGHLNTEAFF
TRBD1 TRBJ2-1 many TRBV3-1 TGTGCCAGCAGCCAAGATCGTCAGGGGGCGCTTCTCTACAATGAGCAGTTCTTC CASSQDRQGALLYNEQFF
TRBD2 TRBJ2-7 many TRBV7-2 TGTGCCAGCAGCTTAAGACTAGCGGGGGCCTACGAGCAGTACTTC CASSLRLAGAYEQYF
. TRBJ1-1 . TRBV4-2 TGTGCCAGCAGCCCCGGACCGATGAACACTGAAGCTTTCTTT CASSPGPMNTEAFF
. TRBJ2-7 many TRBV20-1 TGCAGTGCTAGAGTACATACAGCCTCCTACGAGCAGTACTTC CSARVHTASYEQYF
TRBD1 TRBJ2-2 many TRBV5-1 TGCGCCAGCAGCTTGGTGACAGGGAACGTAGCCGGGGAGCTGTTTTTT CASSLVTGNVAGELFF
. TRBJ1-1 many TRBV2 TGTGCCAGCATCAAACTGAACACTGAAGCTTTCTTT CASIKLNTEAFF
TRBD2 TRBJ2-7 many TRBV20-1 TGCAGTGCTCCCACAGCGGGGGGACGGAACTCCTACGAGCAGTACTTC CSAPTAGGRNSYEQYF
TRBD2 TRBJ2-2 many TRBV29-1 TGCAGCGTTGAAAGCGGGGCGGGCGCCGGGGAGCTGTTTTTT CSVESGAGAGELFF
. TRBJ2-7 few TRBV7-9 TGTGCCAGCAGTAACAGGGCCTACGAGCAGTACTTC CASSNRAYEQYF
. TRBJ1-1 many TRBV2 TGTGCCAGCAGCCCCTTAGCAGGGAATGGGGCTGAAGCTTTCTTT CASSPLAGNGAEAFF
TRBD2 TRBJ2-1 . TRBV7-2 TGTGCCAGCAGCTTAGGGCTAGCGGGGGTGATCGGCTTCTTC CASSLGLAGVIGFF
TRBD1 TRBJ2-5 many TRBV20-1 TGCAGTGCTAGAGGACAGGGGGCGCCCGGGTTACAAGAGACCCAGTACTTC CSARGQGAPGLQETQYF
. TRBJ2-1 many TRBV20-1 TGCAGTGCCACCGACAGAGTTTACAATGAGCAGTTCTTC CSATDRVYNEQFF
TRBD1 TRBJ1-3 few TRBV7-9 TGTGCCAGCACCAAAGACAGGGGTTTTGAAAGGTCTGGAAACACCATATATTTT CASTKDRGFERSGNTIYF
TRBD2 TRBJ2-7 many TRBV27 TGTGCCAGCAGTTCCCCTCGGGGGGGCTCCTACGAGCAGTACTTC CASSSPRGGSYEQYF
TRBD2 TRBJ2-7 few TRBV20-1 TGCAGTGCTCGAGCGGGGGATTACGAGCAGTACTTC CSARAGDYEQYF
. TRBJ2-5 many TRBV5-8 TGTGCCAGCAGCTTTTTGGACTCCCAAGAGACCCAGTACTTC CASSFLDSQETQYF
. TRBJ1-5 many TRBV6-1 TGTGCCAGCAGTGACAGGGGTTCCACTCAGCCCCAGCATTTT CASSDRGSTQPQHF
. TRBJ2-2 . TRBV24-1 TGTGCCACCAGTGGAGGGGCCCTGAACACCGGGGAGCTGTTTTTT CATSGGALNTGELFF
. TRBJ1-1 many TRBV11-2 TGTGCCAGCAGCCAAAACAGGAATGAAGCTTTCTTT CASSQNRNEAFF
. TRBJ2-7 many TRBV7-6 TGTGCCAGCAGCTTAGCGCATGGCAGGGTCGCCTACGAGCAGTACTTC CASSLAHGRVAYEQYF
. TRBJ1-4 . TRBV20-1 TGCAGTGCTCCTAACCTCGGGCAGGCCGGGCCTCCTAATGAAAAACTGTTTTTT CSAPNLGQAGPPNEKLFF
. TRBJ2-1 few TRBV20-1 TGCAGTGCTCGCCCAGTCGCCCTCGGCTCCTACAATGAGCAGTTCTTC CSARPVALGSYNEQFF
. TRBJ2-5 . TRBV28 TGTGCCAGCAGTTTAGAGGGACTCCCTGCGTACTTC CASSLEGLPAYF
. TRBJ2-1 many TRBV16 TGTGCCAGCAGCCAATCATCTCTAGGGGCTAAGGGGGGCAATGAGCAGTTCTTC CASSQSSLGAKGGNEQFF
. TRBJ1-1 . TRBV12-3/TRBV12-4 TGTGCCAGCAATCAGAGGGGGGCAGGAAGCGCTGAAGCTTTCTTT CASNQRGAGSAEAFF
. TRBJ1-3 many TRBV3-1 TGTGCCAGCAGCCTTTCTCACTCTGGAAACACCATATATTTT CASSLSHSGNTIYF
TRBD1 TRBJ2-7 . TRBV28 TGTGCCAGCAGCCCCGGGACAGGGTACCCCTACGAGCAGTACTTC CASSPGTGYPYEQYF
. TRBJ2-2 once TRBV27 TGTGCCAGCAGTTTATACTCTCCCGGGACGGGAAACACCGGGGAGCTGTTTTTT CASSLYSPGTGNTGELFF
TRBD1 TRBJ2-7 . TRBV27 TGTGCCAGCAGTTTTTCCCGGGACAGGGTCTCCTACGAGCAGTACTTC CASSFSRDRVSYEQYF
. TRBJ2-4 many TRBV3-1 TGTGCCAGCAGCCAAGATTTCCCGGCCCGGGACGTACAACAGTACTTC CASSQDFPARDVQQYF
. TRBJ2-1 many TRBV20-1 TGCAGTGCTACTGGGGCTACCAATGAGCAGTTCTTC CSATGATNEQFF
TRBD1 TRBJ2-1 many TRBV6-1 TGTGCCACCCGCCCAGGGGGCAATGAGCAGTTCTTC CATRPGGNEQFF
. TRBJ1-1 . TRBV27 TGTGCCAGCAGGGCAAGGGGGACTCTGGAAGCTTTCTTT CASRARGTLEAFF
. TRBJ1-1 many TRBV19 TGTGCCAGTAGTCCTGCCTTGATGAACACTGAAGCTTTCTTT CASSPALMNTEAFF
TRBD2 TRBJ2-5 . TRBV6-4 TGTGCCAGCAGTGAAACCGGGGGGGCCGGCGAGACCCAGTACTTC CASSETGGAGETQYF
. TRBJ1-2 many TRBV3-1 TGTGCCAGCAGCCAGGTCCTCTCGGTGCTCGGCTATGGCTACACCTTC CASSQVLSVLGYGYTF
TRBD1 TRBJ1-1 many TRBV28 TGTGCCAGCAGTCCGACAGGGGGCGATTCCGCTGAAGCTTTCTTT CASSPTGGDSAEAFF
TRBD2 TRBJ2-3 many TRBV15 TGTGCCACCAGCAGGCGACTAGCGGGGGGGGCAGATACGCAGTATTTT CATSRRLAGGADTQYF
TRBD2 TRBJ2-1 many TRBV12-3/TRBV12-4 TGTGCCACCGCGACGGGGGGGCCCGGCAATGAGCAGTTCTTC CATATGGPGNEQFF
TRBD2 TRBJ2-3 many TRBV6-2/TRBV6-3 TGTGCCAGCAGACCGCGGGGGGCGTCGACAGATACGCAGTATTTT CASRPRGASTDTQYF
TRBD1 TRBJ1-5 many TRBV12-3/TRBV12-4 TGTGCCAGCAGTCTGGGACAGGGACTAGGAGGGCCCCAGCATTTT CASSLGQGLGGPQHF
TRBD1 TRBJ1-5 . TRBV27 TGTGCCAGCAGTCCCAGGGACAGGGGGAATCAGCCCCAGCATTTT CASSPRDRGNQPQHF
TRBD1 TRBJ2-1 few TRBV19 TGTGCCAGTAGCCCACTAAGAGGACAGGGACATGAGCAGTTCTTC CASSPLRGQGHEQFF
. TRBJ2-7 many TRBV6-2/TRBV6-3 TGTGCCAGCAGTTACATCCCCGGGGGAAGGTCGGAGGAGCAGTACTTC CASSYIPGGRSEEQYF
TRBD1 TRBJ1-2 many TRBV12-3/TRBV12-4 TGTGCCAGCAGGGGGACAGGGGGACTGAATGGCTACACCTTC CASRGTGGLNGYTF
. TRBJ1-4 . TRBV4-1 TGCGCCAGCAGCCTCAACGATGAAAAACTGTTTTTT CASSLNDEKLFF
. TRBJ1-6 many TRBV24-1 TGTGCCACCAGTGACTCTCGCGCCGGGACCAATTCACCCCTCCACTTT CATSDSRAGTNSPLHF